This passage covers 14 T cell receptor beta chains from one sample sequenced in a study of T cell repertoires in aging, cancer and after chemotherapy. A mixed TRB-A/B primer pool amplified rearranged TRB by multiplex touch-down PCR. TCRdb analysed the multiplex PCR reads with MiXCR anew, one entry per CDR3 protein. The table shows about 6,600 distinct CDR3 sequences, with approximately 24% occurring only once. Amplification of TCR beta used genomic DNA extracted from peripheral blood. Material: blood. These receptors all stem from a human donor with a blood cancer.

In the case of this clonotype: Sequence at one end of the junction differs from germline and may be a read error. The chain carries TRBV24-1 and TRBJ2-3; 8 nucleotides line up with TRBD1. CDR1 and CDR2 from the germline V gene are KGHDR and SFDVKD. This CDR3 has 14 amino acids. The CDR3 coding sequence is TGTGCCATCAGTGCGGACAGGGCGGCAGATACGCAGTATTTT. Translation: CAISADRAADTQYF.

This clonotype is medium-sized within its sample. This chain joins TRBV12-3 or TRBV12-4 and TRBJ2-3; TRBD2 matches at 7 bases. After removal of 7 bases from V and 0 bases from J, the junction contained 13 bases not matched to a gene. The CDR3 contains 17 residues. In nucleotides, the CDR3 is TGTGCCAGCACTTCAAGCGGGACGACTACTAGCACAGATACGCAGTATTTT. This gives the protein CASTSSGTTTSTDTQYF.

This clonotype qualifies as medium-sized (0.01 to 0.1%). J is TRBJ1-2 and V is TRBV19; the match to TRBD1 covers 9 bases. Germline-derived CDR1 and CDR2 are LNHDA and SQIVND (reference sequence). CDR3 size: 13 residues. The trim removed 6 bases at V and 7 bases at J, leaving 6 bases unmatched. CDR3 loop: CASRDRGTGGYTF. Written as DNA, the CDR3 is TGTGCCAGTAGGGACAGGGGCACCGGTGGCTACACCTTC.

This clonotype is categorized as medium-sized. The chain joins TRBV6-1 to TRBJ2-1, with TRBD2 matching 9 bases. The CDR3 has 14 residues. Germline CDR1 is MNHNS and CDR2 is SASEGT. The V gene end was trimmed by 2 bases and the J gene end by 13 bases; junction bases not matched to a gene: 9. The CDR3 DNA follows: TGTGCCAGCAGTGAACACGCTAGCGGGGTCCCACAGTTCTTC. Translated, it gives CASSEHASGVPQFF.

The J gene is TRBJ2-2, the V gene TRBV6-2 or TRBV6-3; D is ambiguous. CDR3 size: 15 residues. Trimming shortened V by 2 bases and J by 4 bases, and 11 bases separated the two germline ends. Looked up from germline, CDR1 is MNHEY and CDR2 is SVGEGT. CDR3 in amino acids: CASSYAAAGTGELFF. The CDR3 region has the DNA TGTGCCAGCAGTTACGCGGCGGCAGGCACCGGGGAGCTGTTTTTT.

The J gene is TRBJ2-3, the V gene TRBV20-1, with no clear D. V dropped 7 bases and J dropped 4 bases, with 9 bases sitting between them. CDR1 DFQATT and CDR2 SNEGSKA come from the germline V gene (reference sequence). The CDR3 has 11 amino acids. CDR3 residues: CSVGNADTQYF. CDR3 bases: TGCAGTGTGGGCAACGCAGATACGCAGTATTTT.

In its sample, this clonotype was seen a few times. This chain uses TRBV12-3 or TRBV12-4 with TRBJ1-2, with D hard to call. The ends were cut back, 6 bases at V and 14 bases at J, with 19 bases in the middle. The CDR3 is 12 amino acids. The DNA for the CDR3 is TGTGCCAGCAGCAAACACGGTACTGCCGAAACCTTC. This sequence encodes CASSKHGTAETF.

This sequence joins TRBV11-2 and TRBJ2-5; no reliable D call. This CDR3 is built from 13 residues. V was cut by 1 base and J by 5 bases, with 8 bases left in between. Germline V gives CDR1 SGHAT, CDR2 FQNNGV. The CDR3 DNA reads as TGTGCCAGCAGCTTAGGGGTGGGGGAGACCCAGTACTTC. Translation: CASSLGVGETQYF.

The gene calls are TRBV20-1 and TRBJ2-7, with 9 bases aligning to TRBD2. J was trimmed by 1 base and V by 2 bases; bases with no gene match: 18. The CDR3 length is 19 residues. Germline CDR1 reads DFQATT; CDR2 reads SNEGSKA (reference sequence). CDR3 sequence (DNA): TGCAGTGCTAGAAGATTCCTAAGGGCGGGAGGGCCGTTTTCCTACGAGCAGTACTTC. Translating gives CSARRFLRAGGPFSYEQYF.

Relative to its sample, this clonotype is medium-sized. The rearrangement joins TRBV29-1 to TRBJ1-1, with D possibly TRBD1 on 6 matching bases. CDR1 SQVTM and CDR2 ANQGSEA come from the germline V gene. This CDR3 is built from 14 residues. The ends were cut back, 3 bases at V and 5 bases at J, with 16 bases in the middle. CDR3 protein: CSVDGPGVQTEAFF. The CDR3, as DNA: TGCAGCGTTGATGGTCCAGGGGTACAGACTGAAGCTTTCTTT. Combining the CDR3 with reference TRBV29-1 and TRBJ1-1 gives the whole variable domain SAVISQKPSRDICQRGTSLTIQCQVDSQVTMMFWYRQQPGQSLTLIATANQGSEATYESGFVIDKFPISRPNLTFSTLTVSNMSPEDSSIYLCSVDGPGVQTEAFFGQGTRLTVV.

This clonotype appeared a few times. The chain couples TRBV20-1 to TRBJ1-4; TRBD1 might be the D (5 bases). V lost 5 bases, J lost 7 bases, and 17 bases lay in between. CDR1 and CDR2 from the germline V gene are DFQATT and SNEGSKA (reference sequence). There are 14 residues in the CDR3. The CDR3 is CSADRSGLGEKLFF. Here the CDR3 DNA reads TGCAGTGCTGACCGATCAGGGTTAGGTGAAAAACTGTTTTTT.

This chain links TRBV27 with TRBJ2-5, with D uncertain. The CDR3 totals 11 residues. The germline V gene has CDR1 MNHEY and CDR2 SMNVEV (reference sequence). V was shortened by 2 bases and J by 5 bases, with 3 bases between the two germline ends. CDR3 in DNA: TGTGCCAGCAGTTTAAATGAGACCCAGTACTTC. Its protein is CASSLNETQYF.

To note about this clonotype: A read error is possible here, since a much larger clone lies one base away. J is TRBJ2-5 and V is TRBV13; perhaps TRBD2 as D (6 bases). The CDR3 totals 13 residues. V was cut by 5 bases and J by 5 bases, with 12 bases left in between. Germline V gene sequence: CDR1 PRHDT, CDR2 FYEKMQ (reference sequence). The CDR3 is CASSLGTRETQYF. The CDR3 coding sequence is TGTGCCAGCAGCCTCGGGACTCGTGAGACCCAGTACTTC. The entire variable domain, with the rest obtained from reference TRBV13 and TRBJ2-5, is as follows: AAGVIQSPRHLIKEKRETATLKCYPIPRHDTVYWYQQGPGQDPQFLISFYEKMQSDKGSIPDRFSAQQFSDYHSELNMSSLELGDSALYFCASSLGTRETQYFGPGTRLLVL.

The chain is built from TRBV19 and TRBJ2-7; the match to TRBD1 covers 10 bases. The CDR3 is 14 amino acids. The V segment lost 4 bases and the J segment 4 bases; nucleotides outside the gene matches: 4. The germline V gene has CDR1 LNHDA and CDR2 SQIVND (reference sequence). The CDR3: CASSTRQGAYEQYF. Written as DNA, the CDR3 is TGTGCCAGTAGTACCCGACAGGGGGCATACGAGCAGTACTTC.